This is a list of T cell receptor beta chains from one sample in a study of cytomegalovirus exposure and HLA in healthy donors. Here immunoSEQ multiplex PCR was the method, and the copy in TCRdb shows in-frame clones only, minus some. The repertoire holds about 160,000 clones, with 60% to 80% as singletons. The sample taken for sequencing was PBMCs. The receptors were sampled from a man aged 30-40 years in good health and CMV-seropositive. CDR3s include the opening cysteine and the closing phenylalanine or tryptophan. A D gene is named only where the DNA matches it firmly. Part of the rows lack a size; the others show once, few, many or a class for expanded clones.

clone size,J gene,CDR3 length,D gene,V gene,CDR3 DNA,CDR3 protein
NA,TRBJ2-5,15,TRBD1,TRBV4-3,TGCGCCAGCAGCCTTTGGACAGGGGGCGGTGAGACCCAGTACTTC,CASSLWTGGGETQYF
NA,TRBJ2-1,16,TRBD1,TRBV19,TGTGCCAGTAGTAGAAGTCCCGGGACAGGGAACAATGAGCAGTTCTTC,CASSRSPGTGNNEQFF
NA,TRBJ2-6,15,NA,TRBV7-2,TGTGCCAGCAGCTTAGTCCAGTCTGGGGCCAACGTCCTGACTTTC,CASSLVQSGANVLTF
NA,TRBJ2-5,14,TRBD2,TRBV18,TGTGCCAGCTCGCCAACGCGGGAGGAAGAGACCCAGTACTTC,CASSPTREEETQYF
NA,TRBJ2-3,14,NA,TRBV5-1,TGCGCCAGCAGCCCGGTACAGGGCGCAGATACGCAGTATTTT,CASSPVQGADTQYF
NA,TRBJ2-2,12,NA,TRBV9,TGTGCCAGCAGCGTCCCGGGCGGGGAGCTGTTTTTT,CASSVPGGELFF
once,TRBJ1-3,15,TRBD1,TRBV28,TGTGCCAGCAGTTCAGGGGGCGCGGCGGGAAACACCATATATTTT,CASSSGGAAGNTIYF
NA,TRBJ2-5,15,NA,TRBV5-1,TGCGCCAGCAGCCGGTGGGGGGGGCAGGTGGAGACCCAGTACTTC,CASSRWGGQVETQYF
NA,TRBJ2-2,16,NA,TRBV28,TGTGCCAGCAGTTTATTCCCACAGGGCGGCACCGGGGAGCTGTTTTTT,CASSLFPQGGTGELFF
few,TRBJ2-1,8,NA,TRBV25-1,TGTGCCCTTCGGGAGCAGTTCTTC,CALREQFF
NA,TRBJ1-4,15,NA,TRBV4-1,TGCGCCAGCAGCCAAACGGTTACGGTTAATGAAAAACTGTTTTTT,CASSQTVTVNEKLFF
few,TRBJ1-6,16,TRBD1,TRBV28,TGTGCCAGCCGTACGACAGGGGGCGGATTACGGTCACCCCTCCACTTT,CASRTTGGGLRSPLHF
once,TRBJ2-3,18,TRBD2,TRBV9,TGTGCCAGCAGCGTAGGAGCGGGGGGGCTTTGGGGCGCAGATACGCAGTATTTT,CASSVGAGGLWGADTQYF
NA,TRBJ1-2,16,NA,TRBV27,TGTGCCAGCAGTTTAGGAGGGTGGCCGGGGAGCTATGGCTACACCTTC,CASSLGGWPGSYGYTF
few,TRBJ1-4,15,NA,TRBV5-1,TGCGCCAGCAGCTCAACCGGGGCAACTAATGAAAAACTGTTTTTT,CASSSTGATNEKLFF
NA,TRBJ2-3,13,NA,TRBV10-2,TGCGCCAGCAGCTGGGACTTCACAGATACGCAGTATTTT,CASSWDFTDTQYF
NA,TRBJ1-4,15,NA,TRBV6-5,TGTGCCAGCAGTTACTCGGGGCAGGGGAATGAAAAACTGTTTTTT,CASSYSGQGNEKLFF
NA,TRBJ1-5,14,NA,TRBV29-1,TGCAGCGTCGTATTGACAGACCCCAATCAGCCCCAGCATTTT,CSVVLTDPNQPQHF
NA,TRBJ1-2,14,TRBD1,TRBV7-2,TGTGCCAGCAGCTTAGACAGGGGGCACCTCTATTGGACCTTC,CASSLDRGHLYWTF
once,TRBJ2-3,17,TRBD2,TRBV4-3,TGCGCCAGCAGCCAGGGGACTAGCGGGGTGAACACAGATACGCAGTATTTT,CASSQGTSGVNTDTQYF
NA,TRBJ2-2,13,NA,TRBV7-9,TGTGCCAGCGGAGAGGGGGAAACCGGGGAGCTGTTTTTT,CASGEGETGELFF
NA,TRBJ1-5,12,NA,TRBV6-6,TGTGCCAGCAGTACTCCACCTCAGCCCCAGCATTTT,CASSTPPQPQHF
NA,TRBJ2-7,11,NA,TRBV19,TGTGCCACTTCAGTGGGAGGCGTGCAGTACTTC,CATSVGGVQYF
once,TRBJ2-7,15,NA,TRBV6-1,TGTGCCAGCAGTGCAGGCCACCTCGGGGGTTACGAGCAGTACTTC,CASSAGHLGGYEQYF
NA,TRBJ2-1,14,TRBD2,TRBV19,TGTGCCAGTAGTATGCTAGCGGGGGGCAATGAGCAGTTCTTC,CASSMLAGGNEQFF
NA,TRBJ2-3,16,TRBD2,TRBV9,TGTGCCAGCAGCGCTAGCGGGGGGGCTTACACAGATACGCAGTATTTT,CASSASGGAYTDTQYF
NA,TRBJ2-5,14,NA,TRBV11-1,TGTGCCAGCAGCCAAGGAAGGGAGATGAAGACCCAGTACTTC,CASSQGREMKTQYF
few,TRBJ2-3,18,TRBD2,TRBV7-2,TGTGCCAGCAGCTTAGCAATTAGTGTGCGGCGGGGGGGCCTGACGCAGTATTTT,CASSLAISVRRGGLTQYF
NA,TRBJ2-1,13,NA,TRBV29-1,TGCAGCGTTGATAGGGGGAGAGGCAATGAGCAGTTCTTC,CSVDRGRGNEQFF
NA,TRBJ1-1,13,NA,TRBV7-3,TGTGCCAGCAGCCCCCCCGACAGCACTGAAGCTTTCTTT,CASSPPDSTEAFF
NA,TRBJ2-7,13,NA,TRBV11-2,TGTGCCAGCAGCTTCACTAGGCAGGGGCAGCAGTACTTC,CASSFTRQGQQYF
NA,TRBJ2-7,13,NA,TRBV30,TGTGCCTGGAGTGGCGGCAGCCACTACGAGCAGTACTTC,CAWSGGSHYEQYF
NA,TRBJ2-2,14,NA,TRBV7-2,TGTGCCAGCAGTTTGGGACAGAACACCGGGGAGCTGTTTTTT,CASSLGQNTGELFF
NA,TRBJ1-6,15,TRBD1,TRBV4-1,TGCGCCAGCAGCCGGGGACAGGGCCCTAATTCACCCCTCCACTTT,CASSRGQGPNSPLHF
NA,TRBJ2-1,14,TRBD2,TRBV27,TGTGCCAGCAGGAGCGGGGGGCGTCACAATGAGCAGTTCTTC,CASRSGGRHNEQFF
NA,TRBJ1-1,15,TRBD1,TRBV10-3,TGTGCCATCAGCCCGGACAGGGGGCTGAACACTGAAGCTTTCTTT,CAISPDRGLNTEAFF
NA,TRBJ2-7,15,TRBD1,TRBV5-4,TGTGCCAGCAGCATCCCCGGGACAGGGGCGGACGAGCAGTACTTC,CASSIPGTGADEQYF
NA,TRBJ1-6,18,TRBD1,TRBV28,TGTGCCAGCAGCCATACAGACAGGGTAAAGATATTTCGATCACCCCTCCACTTT,CASSHTDRVKIFRSPLHF
once,TRBJ1-4,17,TRBD1,TRBV27,TGTGCCAGCAGTTCCGGGGACAGGGGGCGGTTTAATGAAAAACTGTTTTTT,CASSSGDRGRFNEKLFF
NA,TRBJ2-7,15,NA,TRBV11-2,TGTGCCAGCAGCCGAAACGGACTTAACTCCTACGAGCAGTACTTC,CASSRNGLNSYEQYF
few,TRBJ1-3,16,NA,TRBV15,TGTGCCACCAGCAGAGATTCTTGGGCCTCTGGAAACACCATATATTTT,CATSRDSWASGNTIYF
few,TRBJ2-7,14,NA,TRBV19,TGTGCCAGTAGTATTCGGGGAGAGACCTACGAGCAGTACTTC,CASSIRGETYEQYF
NA,TRBJ1-5,13,NA,TRBV6-1,TGTGCCAGCAGTGACAGATCCAATCAGCCCCAGCATTTT,CASSDRSNQPQHF
few,TRBJ1-5,11,NA,TRBV21-1,TGTGCCAGCAGCAACAGTCGGCCCCAGCATTTT,CASSNSRPQHF
few,TRBJ2-7,14,NA,TRBV15,TGTGCCACCAGCAGAGAGACGGCGGCATACGAGCAGTACTTC,CATSRETAAYEQYF
NA,TRBJ1-6,17,NA,TRBV25-1,TGTGCCAGCAGTGACGCCGGACAAACCTCCTATAATTCACCCCTCCACTTT,CASSDAGQTSYNSPLHF
once,TRBJ2-1,14,TRBD1,TRBV14,TGTGCCAGCAGCCGGGACAGGTTCTCCAATGAGCAGTTCTTC,CASSRDRFSNEQFF
NA,TRBJ2-7,11,TRBD1,TRBV20-1,TGCAGTGCTAACACAGGGGGCGAGCAGTACTTC,CSANTGGEQYF
NA,TRBJ2-7,13,TRBD2,TRBV25-1,TGTGCCAGCAGTGAAATCGGGGGGTACGAGCAGTACTTC,CASSEIGGYEQYF